This T cell receptor (beta chain) was found in a study of CD8 T cell repertoires and HIV-1 epitope variants. The wider study: Tested: three Gag epitope families, Nef HW9 and YT9.

Repertoires were generated with immunoSEQ multiplex PCR, while TCRdb's copy carries only in-frame clones and drops some. The table has 6,000 or so clones, around 71% seen once. About this clone: Its specificity is unknown.

The germline V gene has CDR1 GTSNPN and CDR2 SVGIG (reference sequence). Deletions cut 1 base from V and 6 bases from J, with 15 bases between. This CDR3 has 15 amino acids. Sample: cultured CD8+ T cells derived from PBMCs. The V and J genes are TRBV30 and TRBJ2-2, with no clear D. The receptor comes from a male donor with HIV. The CDR3 DNA sequence: TGTGCCTGGAGTGCGACAACACTCGGGTCCGGGGAGCTGTTTTTT. Translating gives CAWSATTLGSGELFF.